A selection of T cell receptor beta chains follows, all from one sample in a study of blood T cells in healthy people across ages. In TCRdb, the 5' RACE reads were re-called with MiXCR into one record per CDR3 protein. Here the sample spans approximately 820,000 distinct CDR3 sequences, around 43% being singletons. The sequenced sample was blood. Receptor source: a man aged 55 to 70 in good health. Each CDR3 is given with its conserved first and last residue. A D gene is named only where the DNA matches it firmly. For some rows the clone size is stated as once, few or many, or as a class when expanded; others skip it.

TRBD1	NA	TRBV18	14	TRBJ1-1	TGTGCCAGCTTTACGACAGGGGTGAACACTGAAGCTTTCTTT	CASFTTGVNTEAFF
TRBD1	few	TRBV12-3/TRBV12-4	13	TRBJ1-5	TGTGCCAGCCAGACAGGGGAACGACAGCCCCAGCATTTT	CASQTGERQPQHF
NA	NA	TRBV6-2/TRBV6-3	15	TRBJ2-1	TGTGCCAGCAGTAGGATAGGGGGTCCGAACAATGAGCAGTTCTTC	CASSRIGGPNNEQFF
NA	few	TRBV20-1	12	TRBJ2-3	TGCAGTGCCCAGCAATCCACAGATACGCAGTATTTT	CSAQQSTDTQYF
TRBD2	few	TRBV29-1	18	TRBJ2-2	TGCAGCGTTGTAGCCCCATTTACTAGCGGGGCGAACACCGGGGAGCTGTTTTTT	CSVVAPFTSGANTGELFF
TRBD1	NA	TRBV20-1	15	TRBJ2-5	TGCAGTGCTAGAGGTTTACAGGGGGGAGTGCAGACCCAGTACTTC	CSARGLQGGVQTQYF
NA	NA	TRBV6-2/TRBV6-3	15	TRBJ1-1	TGTGCCAGCAGTTACGGGGACCTCGGGAGGGCTGAAGCTTTCTTT	CASSYGDLGRAEAFF
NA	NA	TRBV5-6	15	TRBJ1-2	TGTGCCAGCAGCTTGGGGATAGGGCCCCTCGGTGGCTACACCTTC	CASSLGIGPLGGYTF
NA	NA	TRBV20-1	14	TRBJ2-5	TGCAGTGCCTCGCCGGGATTAAGCGTGGAGACCCAGTACTTC	CSASPGLSVETQYF
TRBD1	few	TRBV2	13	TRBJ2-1	TGTGCCAGCAGTGGACAGGGGTTCGGTGAGCAGTTCTTC	CASSGQGFGEQFF
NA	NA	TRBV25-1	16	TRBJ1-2	TGTGCCAGCAGTGATAGGTCGAGGGGATCCTACTATGGCTACACCTTC	CASSDRSRGSYYGYTF
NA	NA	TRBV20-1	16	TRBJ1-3	TGCAGTGCTAGAGACCCTGGACGGGACTCTGGAAACACCATATATTTT	CSARDPGRDSGNTIYF
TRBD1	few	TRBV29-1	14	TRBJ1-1	TGCAGCGCTATCGTTTCCGGGACAGGGACTGAAGCTTTCTTT	CSAIVSGTGTEAFF
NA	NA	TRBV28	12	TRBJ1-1	TGTGCCAGCAGTTTCGAACCCTGGGGAGCTTTCTTT	CASSFEPWGAFF
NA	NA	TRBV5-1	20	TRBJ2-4	TGCGCCAGCAGCTTGGGGGGTTTTAGGACAGATCGACTAGCCAAAAACATTCAGTACTTC	CASSLGGFRTDRLAKNIQYF
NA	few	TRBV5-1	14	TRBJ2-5	TGCGCCAGCACCTCGGGCGGGGTAGGAGAGACCCAGTACTTC	CASTSGGVGETQYF
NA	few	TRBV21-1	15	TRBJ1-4	TGTGCCAGCAGCAAAGAGGGTGGGCCTGTTGAAAAACTGTTTTTT	CASSKEGGPVEKLFF
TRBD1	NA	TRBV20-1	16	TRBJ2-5	TGCAGTGCGATCGAGACAGGGAAAGTTTATCAAGAGACCCAGTACTTC	CSAIETGKVYQETQYF
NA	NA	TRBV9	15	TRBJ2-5	TGTGCCAGCAGCGCCGGGATAGGGACTCTAGAGACCCAGTACTTC	CASSAGIGTLETQYF
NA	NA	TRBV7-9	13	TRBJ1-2	TGTGCCAGCAGCTTAGAATCCGGGTATGGCTACACCTTC	CASSLESGYGYTF